Given below is one TCR beta chain in context. The antigen remains unidentified. This record belongs to a study of T-cell memory formation after mild COVID-19. The TCR alpha and TCR beta cDNA libraries, bearing sample barcodes and UMIs, were generated by 5'RACE using constant-segment primers. MiXCR, run by TCRdb on the 5' RACE reads, gives a single entry per CDR3 protein. This sample yields approximately 500,000 distinct CDR3 sequences, of which about 23% are seen a single time; approximately 12% belongs to the top ten. Study-level results: In pre-infection memory, a portion of responding clones appeared, which suggested that cross-reactive memory joined. While clones contracting from day 15 to 85 were balanced between CD4 and CD8, later expanders leaned CD4+.

V was pared by 1 base and J by 2 bases, with 5 bases of the junction left unmatched. CDR3 length: 15 residues. The chain recombines TRBV12-3 or TRBV12-4 with TRBJ2-7; 7 positions agree with TRBD1. The specimen was PBMCs or a T cell subset sorted from them (not recorded which). This clonotype was obtained from an adult woman who had mild COVID-19 (a few samples of this study predate the infection). Cell type and time point are not known. This chain's CDR3 is CASSLGPGQTYEQYF. CDR3 nucleotides: TGTGCCAGCAGTTTAGGCCCGGGACAGACCTACGAGCAGTACTTC.